What follows are 14 T cell receptor beta chains derived from one specimen sequenced in a study of tissue T cells after allogeneic stem cell transplantation. As for time point: mouse harvest day 7 after allogeneic transplant. Each mouse received 10^7 T-cell-depleted marrow cells plus 10^6 splenic CD5+ T cells by tail vein. Data came from immunoSEQ multiplex PCR; TCRdb stores just in-frame clones and leaves some out. The sample contains roughly 1,900 clones, around 55% of which appear only once. The sequencing input was spleen. The receptors were gathered from a female BALB/c mouse given C57BL/6 T cells with graft-versus-host disease after an allogeneic hematopoietic cell transplant.

A remark on this clone: Gene names refer to mouse genes. The CDR3 is cut off 1 residue early in the read; its end comes from the germline J gene. This chain links TRBV13-2 with TRBJ2-7; TRBD1 matches 10 bases. Germline CDR1 and CDR2: NNHNN and SYGAGS (reference sequence). After removal of 7 bases from V and 1 base from J, the junction contained 8 bases not matched to a gene. The CDR3 sequence is 15 residues long. Partial CDR3 DNA: TGTGCCAGCAGTGTCCCGGACAGGGGGTCCTATGAACAGTAC. Its translation: CASSVPDRGSYEQY. The whole CDR3 region reads CASSVPDRGSYEQYF.

Comment on this clone: Any gene name here is a mouse gene name. The read ends 1 residue shy of where the CDR3 ends; the end is completed using the germline J gene. The rearrangement links TRBV4 to TRBJ2-7; TRBD2 aligns across 10 bases. The CDR3 totals 14 residues. CDR1 is LGHDT, CDR2 YNNKQL, per germline (reference sequence). V lost 3 bases, J lost 5 bases, and 4 bases stayed unmatched. The CDR3 sequence is CASSYAGGANEQYF. The covered CDR3 bases are TGTGCCAGCAGCTATGCTGGGGGGGCCAATGAACAGTAC.

This clone came up a few times. The gene names here belong to mouse. The CDR3 end falls 1 residue outside the read, so it is completed with the germline J gene. The chain combines TRBV13-1 with TRBJ2-7, with 9 nucleotides matching TRBD1. The CDR3 covers 13 residues. The trim removed 3 bases at V and 4 bases at J, leaving 2 bases unmatched. Germline V gene lookup returns CDR1 NSHNY and CDR2 SYGAGN. CDR3: CASSGDRAYEQYF. Partial CDR3 DNA: TGTGCCAGCAGTGGGGACAGGGCTTATGAACAGTAC.

Regarding this clone: Any gene name here is a mouse gene name. Partial CDR3 DNA: TGTGCCAGCAGCCCGGACAGCCAAGACACCCAGTAC. Amino acid sequence: CASSPDSQDTQY. The full CDR3 protein is CASSPDSQDTQYF. The chain couples TRBV5 to TRBJ2-5; possible D gene TRBD1, 6 bases. Read coverage stops 1 residue before the CDR3 terminus; the germline J gene supplies the remainder. V was pared by 4 bases and J by 2 bases, with 7 bases between. The CDR3 runs to 13 residues. Germline V gene data show CDR1 as LGHNA and CDR2 as YNLKQL (reference sequence).

Comments on this clone: Gene names follow the mouse nomenclature. CDR3: CASSLQTANTEVFF. The sequenced part of the CDR3 DNA is TGTGCCAGCAGTCTGCAGACAGCAAACACAGAAGTCTTC. The rearrangement links TRBV26 to TRBJ1-1; possible D gene TRBD1, 5 bases. The read halts 1 residue ahead of the CDR3 end, with the missing end drawn from the germline J gene. V lost 2 bases, J lost 0 bases, and 7 bases lay in between. The germline V gene has CDR1 KGHPV and CDR2 FQNQEV (reference sequence). The CDR3 is made up of 14 amino acids. Full variable domain (missing parts from reference TRBV26 and TRBJ1-1): NSKVIQTPRYLVKGQGQKAKMRCIPEKGHPVVFWYQQNKNNEFKFLINFQNQEVLQQIDMTEKRFSAECPSNSPCSLEIQSSEAGDSALYLCASSLQTANTEVFFGKGTRLTVV.

This clone showed up just a few times. These gene names are mouse names. Sequencing ends 1 residue short of the CDR3 end; the germline J gene provides the rest. The chain links TRBV2 to TRBJ2-3; TRBD2 might be the D (5 bases). V was shortened by 2 bases and J by 0 bases, with 6 bases between the two germline ends. The germline V gene has CDR1 LGHNA and CDR2 YSYQKL. There are 14 residues in the CDR3. The CDR3 region is CASSQWGSAETLYF. CDR3 DNA, as far as it was read: TGTGCCAGCAGCCAATGGGGTAGTGCAGAAACGCTGTAT.

Concerning this clone: The gene symbols are mouse symbols. The CDR3 goes on 1 residue after the read ends, and that part is filled in from the germline J gene. V is TRBV5 and J is TRBJ2-7; D is unclear. Germline V gene lookup returns CDR1 LGHNA and CDR2 YNLKQL (reference sequence). V was pared by 0 bases and J by 0 bases, with 9 bases between. The CDR3 length is 15 residues. The CDR3 loop is CASSQDPQNSYEQYF. The CDR3 bases that were read are TGTGCCAGCAGCCAAGATCCACAAAACTCCTATGAACAGTAC.

For this clone: Gene names are the mouse ones. The CDR3 extends 1 residue past the end of the read, so its final part is completed from the germline J gene. The V call is TRBV1, the J call TRBJ2-4; D is unresolved. CDR1 NSQYPW and CDR2 LRSPGD come from the germline V gene (reference sequence). The length of the CDR3 is 12 residues. V was shortened by 2 bases and J by 2 bases, with 2 bases between the two germline ends. The sequenced part of the CDR3 DNA is TGCACCTGCAGTGCAAATCAAAACACCTTGTAC. Its protein product is CTCSANQNTLY. Given in full, the CDR3 is CTCSANQNTLYF.

With respect to this clone: Gene names and germline match the mouse. The read falls 1 residue short of the CDR3 end, and the missing part is taken from the germline J gene. The chain employs TRBV26 and TRBJ2-4; TRBD2 agrees at 11 bases. The CDR3 is made up of 15 amino acids. V lost 0 bases, J lost 5 bases, and 1 base stayed unmatched. The germline V gene encodes CDR1 KGHPV and CDR2 FQNQEV (reference sequence). This chain's CDR3 is CASSLSGTGGNTLYF. The part of the CDR3 DNA that was read is TGTGCCAGCAGTCTGTCAGGGACTGGGGGAAACACCTTGTAC.

Regarding this clone: Gene names refer to mouse genes. CDR3 DNA (partial): TGCTCCAGCAGTCAAAGGGACTGGGGGGTTGCTGAGCAGTTC. This gives the protein CSSSQRDWGVAEQF. The CDR3 in its entirety is CSSSQRDWGVAEQFF. The rearrangement links TRBV23 to TRBJ2-1; the D call of TRBD2 is as the table states it, not checked on the DNA. The CDR3 extends 1 residue past the end of the read, so its final part is completed from the germline J gene. The CDR3 contains 15 residues. CDR1 and CDR2 (germline): KGHTA, FQNQQP.

A word on this clone: These gene names are mouse names. The read is 1 residue too short to cover the CDR3 end, so that end is filled in from the germline J gene. The chain combines TRBV15 with TRBJ2-2; a possible D gene is TRBD1 (6 bases). The germline CDR1 and CDR2 sequences are SGHND and FRSKSL. The CDR3 contains 14 residues. Trimming stripped 2 bases from V and 2 bases from J, with 6 bases between. Partial CDR3 DNA: TGTGCCAGCAGTTTAACAGGGAACACCGGGCAGCTCTAC. It specifies CASSLTGNTGQLY. The CDR3 in full is CASSLTGNTGQLYF.

A remark on this clone: The genes and germline here are from mouse. The sequenced fragment ends 1 residue before the CDR3 boundary, so the rest is inferred from the germline J gene. The J gene is TRBJ2-3, the V gene TRBV1; 9 bases map to TRBD2. V gave up 1 base and J gave up 0 bases; unmatched junction bases: 2. CDR1 is NSQYPW, CDR2 LRSPGD, per germline (reference sequence). The CDR3 is made up of 16 amino acids. CDR3 protein: CTCSAVGGLSAETLYF. CDR3 bases read: TGCACCTGCAGTGCAGTGGGGGGGCTTAGTGCAGAAACGCTGTAT.

With regard to this clone: Mouse gene names and germline throughout. The read ends 1 residue shy of where the CDR3 ends; the end is completed using the germline J gene. V is TRBV29 and J is TRBJ1-1; 7 bases are a match to TRBD1. CDR1 is MSHET and CDR2 is SYDVDS in the germline V gene. The CDR3 length is 13 residues. V shed 7 bases, J shed 1 base, and the junction held 3 bases outside the gene matches. CDR3 DNA (partial): TGTGCTAGCACCTGGGACAGAAACACAGAAGTCTTC. Amino acid sequence: CASTWDRNTEVF. The whole CDR3 is CASTWDRNTEVFF.

About this clone: The germline and genes are mouse ones. The read gets to within 1 residue of the CDR3 end, and the germline J gene fills in the rest. This rearrangement joins TRBV16 to TRBJ1-3; 10 nucleotides match TRBD1. V shed 5 bases and J 0 bases; nucleotides not matched to a gene: 1. The CDR3 has 15 residues. The germline V gene has CDR1 SGHSA and CDR2 FRNQAP. CDR3 loop: CASSGTGDSGNTLYF. The part of the CDR3 DNA that was read is TGTGCAAGCAGCGGGACAGGGGATTCTGGAAATACGCTCTAT.